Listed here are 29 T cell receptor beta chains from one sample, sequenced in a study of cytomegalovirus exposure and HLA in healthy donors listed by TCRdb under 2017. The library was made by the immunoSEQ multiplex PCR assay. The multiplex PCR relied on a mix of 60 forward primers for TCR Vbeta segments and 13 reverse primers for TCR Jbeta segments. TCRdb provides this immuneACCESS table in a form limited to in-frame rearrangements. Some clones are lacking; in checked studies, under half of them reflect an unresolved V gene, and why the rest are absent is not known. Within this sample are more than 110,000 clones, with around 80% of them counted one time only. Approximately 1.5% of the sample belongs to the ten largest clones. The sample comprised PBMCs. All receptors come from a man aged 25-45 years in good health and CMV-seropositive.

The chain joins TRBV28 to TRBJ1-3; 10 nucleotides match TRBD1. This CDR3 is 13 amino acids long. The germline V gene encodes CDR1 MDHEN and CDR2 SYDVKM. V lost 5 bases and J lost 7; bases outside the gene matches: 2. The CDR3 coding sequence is TGTGCCAGCAGTCCGGACAGGGGGAACACCATATATTTT. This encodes CASSPDRGNTIYF.

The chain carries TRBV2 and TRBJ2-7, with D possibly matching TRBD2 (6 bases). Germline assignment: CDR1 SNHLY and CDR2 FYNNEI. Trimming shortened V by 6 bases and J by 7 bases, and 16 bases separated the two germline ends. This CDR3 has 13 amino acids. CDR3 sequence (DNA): TGTGCCAGCAGGGGGCCGGGGGATCTTGAGCAGTACTTC. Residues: CASRGPGDLEQYF.

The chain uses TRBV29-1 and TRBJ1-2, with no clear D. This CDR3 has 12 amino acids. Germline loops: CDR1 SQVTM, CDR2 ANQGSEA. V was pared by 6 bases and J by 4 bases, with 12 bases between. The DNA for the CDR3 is TGCAGCGTACGGGTCCCACCCTATGGCTACACCTTC. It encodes CSVRVPPYGYTF.

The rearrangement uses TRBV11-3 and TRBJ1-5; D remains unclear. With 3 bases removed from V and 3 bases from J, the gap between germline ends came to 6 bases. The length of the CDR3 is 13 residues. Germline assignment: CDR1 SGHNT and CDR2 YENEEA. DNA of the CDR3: TGTGCCAGCAGCTTGTCAGACAATCAGCCCCAGCATTTT. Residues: CASSLSDNQPQHF.

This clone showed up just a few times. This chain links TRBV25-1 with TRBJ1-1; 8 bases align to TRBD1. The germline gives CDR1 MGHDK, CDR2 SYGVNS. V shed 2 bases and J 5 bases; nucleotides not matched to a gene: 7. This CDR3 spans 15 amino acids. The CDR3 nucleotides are TGTGCCAGCAGTGAAGCAGGGGGCAGGAGAACTGAAGCTTTCTTT. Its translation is CASSEAGGRRTEAFF.

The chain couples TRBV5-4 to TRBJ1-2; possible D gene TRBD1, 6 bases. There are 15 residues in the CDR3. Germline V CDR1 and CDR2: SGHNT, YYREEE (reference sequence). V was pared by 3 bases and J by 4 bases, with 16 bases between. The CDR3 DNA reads TGTGCCAGCAGCTCCCCAGACAGGAACCTCTATGGCTACACCTTC. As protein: CASSSPDRNLYGYTF.

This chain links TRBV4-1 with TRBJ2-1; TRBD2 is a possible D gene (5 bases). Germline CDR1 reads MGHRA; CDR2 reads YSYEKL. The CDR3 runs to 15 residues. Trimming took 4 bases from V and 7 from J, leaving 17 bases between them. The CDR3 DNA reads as TGCGCCAGCAGCCGTATCGGGAATGCAGGTAATGAGCAGTTCTTC. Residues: CASSRIGNAGNEQFF.

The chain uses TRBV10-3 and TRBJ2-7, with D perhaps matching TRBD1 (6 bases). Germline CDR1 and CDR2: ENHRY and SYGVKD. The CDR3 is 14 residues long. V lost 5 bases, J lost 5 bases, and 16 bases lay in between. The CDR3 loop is CAISSATGDNEQYF. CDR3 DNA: TGTGCCATCAGTTCTGCTACCGGGGACAACGAGCAGTACTTC.

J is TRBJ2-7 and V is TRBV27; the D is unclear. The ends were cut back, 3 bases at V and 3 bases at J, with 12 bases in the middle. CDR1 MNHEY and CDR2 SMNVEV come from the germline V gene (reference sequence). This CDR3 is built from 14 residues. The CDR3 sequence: CASSFVGRNYEQYF. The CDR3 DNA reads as TGTGCCAGCAGTTTTGTTGGCAGAAACTACGAGCAGTACTTC.

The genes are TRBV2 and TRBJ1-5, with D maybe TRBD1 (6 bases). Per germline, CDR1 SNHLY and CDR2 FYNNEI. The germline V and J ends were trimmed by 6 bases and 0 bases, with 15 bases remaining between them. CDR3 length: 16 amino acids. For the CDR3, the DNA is TGTGCCAGCAGCTCCGGGACATCTTATAGCAATCAGCCCCAGCATTTT. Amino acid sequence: CASSSGTSYSNQPQHF.

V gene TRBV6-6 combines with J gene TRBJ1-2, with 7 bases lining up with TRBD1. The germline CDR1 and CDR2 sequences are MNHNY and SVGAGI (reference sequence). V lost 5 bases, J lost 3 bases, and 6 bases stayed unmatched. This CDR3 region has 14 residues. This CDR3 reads CASSNLGGDYGYTF. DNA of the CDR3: TGTGCCAGCAGTAATCTAGGGGGCGACTATGGCTACACCTTC.

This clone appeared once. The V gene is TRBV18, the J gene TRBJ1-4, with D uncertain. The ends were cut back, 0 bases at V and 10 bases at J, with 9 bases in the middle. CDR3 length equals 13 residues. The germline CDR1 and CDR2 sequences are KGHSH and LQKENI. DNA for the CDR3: TGTGCCAGCTCACCACCGACCCGGGGAAAACTGTTTTTT. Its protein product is CASSPPTRGKLFF.

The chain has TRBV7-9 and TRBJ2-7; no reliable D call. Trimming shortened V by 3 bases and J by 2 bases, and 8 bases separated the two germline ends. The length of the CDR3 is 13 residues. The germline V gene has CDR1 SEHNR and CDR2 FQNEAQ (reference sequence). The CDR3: CASSFDNTYEQYF. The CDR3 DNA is TGTGCCAGCAGCTTTGACAATACCTACGAGCAGTACTTC.

The CDR3 DNA reads as TGTGCCAGCAGGGGTCTGGGGCGGACCTACGAGCAGTACTTC. Encoded protein: CASRGLGRTYEQYF. The J gene is TRBJ2-7, the V gene TRBV6-1; possibly TRBD1 for D (5 bases). V lost 6 bases, J lost 2 bases, and 14 bases lay in between. Germline V gives CDR1 MNHNS, CDR2 SASEGT. This CDR3 is built from 14 residues.

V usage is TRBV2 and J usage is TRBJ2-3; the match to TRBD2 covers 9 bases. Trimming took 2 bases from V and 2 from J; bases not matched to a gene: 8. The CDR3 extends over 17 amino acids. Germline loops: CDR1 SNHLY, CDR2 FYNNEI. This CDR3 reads CASSELSLAGLTDTQYF. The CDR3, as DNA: TGTGCCAGCAGTGAATTATCACTAGCGGGCCTCACAGATACGCAGTATTTT.

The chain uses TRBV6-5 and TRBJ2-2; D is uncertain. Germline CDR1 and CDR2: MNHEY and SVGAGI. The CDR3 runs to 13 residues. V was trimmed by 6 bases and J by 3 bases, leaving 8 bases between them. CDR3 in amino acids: CASSEQDTGELFF. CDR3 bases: TGTGCCAGCAGCGAGCAAGACACCGGGGAGCTGTTTTTT.

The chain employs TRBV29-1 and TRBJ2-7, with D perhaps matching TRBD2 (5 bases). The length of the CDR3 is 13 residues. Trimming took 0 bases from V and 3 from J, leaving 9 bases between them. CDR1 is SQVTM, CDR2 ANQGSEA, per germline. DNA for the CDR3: TGCAGCGTTGAAGACCTTGAGGGCTACGAGCAGTACTTC. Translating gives CSVEDLEGYEQYF.

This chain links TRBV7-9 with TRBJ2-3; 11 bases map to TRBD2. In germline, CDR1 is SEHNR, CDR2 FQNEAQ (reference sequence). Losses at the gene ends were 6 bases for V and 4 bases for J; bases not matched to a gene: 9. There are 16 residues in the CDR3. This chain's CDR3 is CASRATSGIYADTQYF. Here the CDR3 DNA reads TGTGCCAGCAGGGCGACTAGCGGGATATATGCAGATACGCAGTATTTT.

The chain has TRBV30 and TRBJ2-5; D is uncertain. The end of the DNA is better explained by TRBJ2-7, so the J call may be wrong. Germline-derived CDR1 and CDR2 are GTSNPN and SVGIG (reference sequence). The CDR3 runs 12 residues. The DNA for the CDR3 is TGTGCCTGGAGCAGTTTTATGGGCGAGCAGTACTTC. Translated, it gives CAWSSFMGEQYF.

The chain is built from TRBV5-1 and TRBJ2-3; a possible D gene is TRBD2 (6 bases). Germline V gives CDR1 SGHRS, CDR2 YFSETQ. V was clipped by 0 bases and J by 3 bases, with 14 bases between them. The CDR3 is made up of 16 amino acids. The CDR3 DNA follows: TGCGCCAGCAGCTTGGGTACACTAGCCCGAACAGATACGCAGTATTTT. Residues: CASSLGTLARTDTQYF.

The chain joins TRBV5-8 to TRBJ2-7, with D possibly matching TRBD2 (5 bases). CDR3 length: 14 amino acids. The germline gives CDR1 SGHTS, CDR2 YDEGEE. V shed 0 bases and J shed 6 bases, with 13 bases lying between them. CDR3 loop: CASSLARRSGEQYF. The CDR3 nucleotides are TGTGCCAGCAGCTTGGCCAGGAGGTCTGGCGAGCAGTACTTC. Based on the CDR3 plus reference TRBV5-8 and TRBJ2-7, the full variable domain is EAGVTQSPTHLIKTRGQQATLRCSPISGHTSVYWYQQALGLGLQFLLWYDEGEERNRGNFPPRFSGRQFPNYSSELNVNALELEDSALYLCASSLARRSGEQYFGPGTRLTVT.

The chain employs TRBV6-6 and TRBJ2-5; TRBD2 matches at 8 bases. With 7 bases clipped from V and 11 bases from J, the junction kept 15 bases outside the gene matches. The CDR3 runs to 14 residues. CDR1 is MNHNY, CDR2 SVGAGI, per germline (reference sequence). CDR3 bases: TGTGCCAGCACCGAGCACGGGGGGGCGGGGGAGCAGTACTTC. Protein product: CASTEHGGAGEQYF.

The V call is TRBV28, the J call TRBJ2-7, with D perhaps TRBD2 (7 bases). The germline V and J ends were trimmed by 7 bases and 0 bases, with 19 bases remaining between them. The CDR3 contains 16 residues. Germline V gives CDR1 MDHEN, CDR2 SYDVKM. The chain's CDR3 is CASTLSGAGVSYEQYF. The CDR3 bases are TGTGCCAGCACTCTCTCAGGGGCGGGAGTCTCCTACGAGCAGTACTTC.

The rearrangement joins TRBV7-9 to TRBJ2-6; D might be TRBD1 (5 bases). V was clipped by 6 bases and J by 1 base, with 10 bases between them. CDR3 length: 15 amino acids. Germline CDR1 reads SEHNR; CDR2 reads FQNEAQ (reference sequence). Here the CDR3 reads CASRGRLSGANVLTF. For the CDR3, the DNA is TGTGCCAGCAGGGGGCGGCTATCTGGGGCCAACGTCCTGACTTTC.

The CDR3 region has the DNA TGTGCCAGCAGGGCACCGGGACTAGCTGTCGGCGGGGAGCTGTTTTTT. Residues: CASRAPGLAVGGELFF. The chain has TRBV28 and TRBJ2-2; TRBD2 agrees at 9 bases. The V segment lost 6 bases and the J segment 7 bases; nucleotides outside the gene matches: 12. CDR3 length: 16 amino acids. Germline CDR1 reads MDHEN; CDR2 reads SYDVKM.

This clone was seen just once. The CDR3 region has the DNA TGTGCCAGCAGCCCTACCAGCGGGGGAGGTGAGCAGTTCTTC. Translating it yields CASSPTSGGGEQFF. The V call is TRBV27, the J call TRBJ2-1; 8 bases are shared with TRBD2. Per germline, CDR1 MNHEY and CDR2 SMNVEV (reference sequence). This CDR3 region has 14 residues. The trim removed 6 bases at V and 9 bases at J, leaving 10 bases unmatched.

The DNA of the CDR3 is TGTGCCAGCAGCTTACGTCTCGCGGGAGTCGGGAGCTCCTACAATGAGCAGTTCTTC. This sequence encodes CASSLRLAGVGSSYNEQFF. This sequence joins TRBV7-6 and TRBJ2-1; 7 bases line up with TRBD2. The CDR3 sequence is 19 residues long. The V segment lost 2 bases and the J segment 0 bases; nucleotides outside the gene matches: 13. Germline V lookup: CDR1 SGHVS, CDR2 FNYEAQ.

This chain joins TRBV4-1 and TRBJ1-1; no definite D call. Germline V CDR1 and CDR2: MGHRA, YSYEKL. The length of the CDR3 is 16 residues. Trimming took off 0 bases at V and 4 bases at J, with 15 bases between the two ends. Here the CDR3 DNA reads TGCGCCAGCAGCCAAGAGAGGATGCAGATGAGCACTGAAGCTTTCTTT. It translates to CASSQERMQMSTEAFF.

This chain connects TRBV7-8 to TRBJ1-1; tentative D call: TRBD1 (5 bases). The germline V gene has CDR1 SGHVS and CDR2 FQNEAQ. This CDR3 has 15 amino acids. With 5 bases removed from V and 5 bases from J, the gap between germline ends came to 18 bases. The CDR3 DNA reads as TGTGCCAGCAGCATCAGGGTAATAGGTGAAACTGAAGCTTTCTTT. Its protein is CASSIRVIGETEAFF.